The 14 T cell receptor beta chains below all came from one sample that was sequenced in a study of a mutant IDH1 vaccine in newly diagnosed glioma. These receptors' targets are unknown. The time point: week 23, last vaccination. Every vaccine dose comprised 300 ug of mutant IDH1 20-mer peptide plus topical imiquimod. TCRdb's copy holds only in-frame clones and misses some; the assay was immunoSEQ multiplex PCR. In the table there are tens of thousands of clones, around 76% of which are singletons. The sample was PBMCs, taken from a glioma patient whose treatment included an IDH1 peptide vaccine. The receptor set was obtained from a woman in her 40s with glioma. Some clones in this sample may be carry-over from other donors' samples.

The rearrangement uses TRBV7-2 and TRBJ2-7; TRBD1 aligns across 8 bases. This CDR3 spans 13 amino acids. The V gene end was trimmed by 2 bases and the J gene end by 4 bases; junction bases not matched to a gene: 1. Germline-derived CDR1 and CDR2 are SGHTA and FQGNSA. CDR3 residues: CASSLRTGYEQYF. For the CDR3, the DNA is TGTGCCAGCAGCTTAAGGACAGGGTACGAGCAGTACTTC.

The CDR3 sequence is CASSSGSYGYTF. CDR3 bases: TGCGCCAGCAGCTCAGGCAGCTATGGCTACACCTTC. This chain uses TRBV5-1 with TRBJ1-2; the D is unclear. Trimming shortened V by 3 bases and J by 4 bases, and 7 bases separated the two germline ends. The germline V gene encodes CDR1 SGHRS and CDR2 YFSETQ. This CDR3 comprises 12 residues.

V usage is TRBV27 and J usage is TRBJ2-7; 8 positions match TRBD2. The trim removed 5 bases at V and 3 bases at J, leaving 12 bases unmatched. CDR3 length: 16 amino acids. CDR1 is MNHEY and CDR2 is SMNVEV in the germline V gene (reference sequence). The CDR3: CASSPGGGRTHYEQYF. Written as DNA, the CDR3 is TGTGCCAGCAGTCCGGGGGGGGGCAGGACCCACTACGAGCAGTACTTC.

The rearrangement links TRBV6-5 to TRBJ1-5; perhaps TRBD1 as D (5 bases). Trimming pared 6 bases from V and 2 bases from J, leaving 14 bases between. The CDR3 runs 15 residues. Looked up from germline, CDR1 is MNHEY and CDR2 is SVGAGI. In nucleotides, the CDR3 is TGTGCCAGCAGAGTTATTGCGGGGGGCAATCAGCCCCAGCATTTT. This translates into CASRVIAGGNQPQHF.

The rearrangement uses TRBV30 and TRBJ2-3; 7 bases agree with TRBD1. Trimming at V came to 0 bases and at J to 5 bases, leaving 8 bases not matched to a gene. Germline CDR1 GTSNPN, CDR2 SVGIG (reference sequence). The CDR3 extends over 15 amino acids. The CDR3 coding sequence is TGTGCCTGGAGTGTACTTGCCGCAGGGGGAGATACGCAGTATTTT. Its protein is CAWSVLAAGGDTQYF.

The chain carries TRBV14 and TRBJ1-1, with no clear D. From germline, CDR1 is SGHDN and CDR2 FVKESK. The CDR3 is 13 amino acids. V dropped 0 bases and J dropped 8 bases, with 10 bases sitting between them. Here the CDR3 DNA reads TGTGCCAGCAGCCAAGAGAGGCGGAGCGAAGCTTTCTTT. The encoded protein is CASSQERRSEAFF.

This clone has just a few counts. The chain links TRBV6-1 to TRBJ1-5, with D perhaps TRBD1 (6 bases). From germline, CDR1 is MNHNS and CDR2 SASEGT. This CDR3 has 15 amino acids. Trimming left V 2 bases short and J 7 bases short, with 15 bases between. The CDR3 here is CASSEWGGQRQPQHF. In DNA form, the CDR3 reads TGTGCCAGCAGTGAATGGGGAGGACAGCGGCAGCCCCAGCATTTT.

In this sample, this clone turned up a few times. The CDR3 spells CASTFGALNTEAFF. The CDR3 DNA reads TGTGCCAGCACCTTCGGGGCATTGAACACTGAAGCTTTCTTT. This rearrangement joins TRBV7-2 to TRBJ1-1; tentatively, D is TRBD1 (5 bases). Trimming took 7 bases from V and 0 from J, leaving 12 bases between them. CDR3 length equals 14 residues. The germline V gene encodes CDR1 SGHTA and CDR2 FQGNSA.

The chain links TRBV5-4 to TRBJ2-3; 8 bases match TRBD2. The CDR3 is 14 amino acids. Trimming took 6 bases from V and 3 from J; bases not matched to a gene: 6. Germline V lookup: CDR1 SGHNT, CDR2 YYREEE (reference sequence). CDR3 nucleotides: TGTGCCAGCAAGGAAGCTAGCGGGACAGATACGCAGTATTTT. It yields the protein CASKEASGTDTQYF.

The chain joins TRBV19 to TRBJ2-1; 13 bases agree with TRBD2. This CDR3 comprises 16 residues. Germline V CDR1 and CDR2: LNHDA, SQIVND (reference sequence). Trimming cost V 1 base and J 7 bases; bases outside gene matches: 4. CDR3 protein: CASSIAGLAGHNEQFF. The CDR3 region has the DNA TGTGCCAGTAGTATAGCGGGACTAGCGGGACATAATGAGCAGTTCTTC.

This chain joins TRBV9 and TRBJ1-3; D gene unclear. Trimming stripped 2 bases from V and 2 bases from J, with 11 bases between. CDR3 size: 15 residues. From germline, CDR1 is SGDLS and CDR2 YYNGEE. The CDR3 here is CASSVSSRAGNTIYF. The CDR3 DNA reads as TGTGCCAGCAGCGTCTCCTCGCGGGCTGGAAACACCATATATTTT.

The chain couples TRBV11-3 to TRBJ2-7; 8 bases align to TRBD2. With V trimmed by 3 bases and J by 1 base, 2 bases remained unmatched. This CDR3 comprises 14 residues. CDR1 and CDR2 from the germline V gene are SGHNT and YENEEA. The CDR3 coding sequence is TGTGCCAGCAGCTTTAGCGGGAAGTCCTACGAGCAGTACTTC. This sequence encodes CASSFSGKSYEQYF.

CDR3 amino acids: CASSQGWQGRQLHF. In DNA, the CDR3 is TGCGCCAGCAGCCAAGGGTGGCAGGGGCGTCAACTCCACTTT. V and J are TRBV4-3 and TRBJ1-6; D might be TRBD1 (6 bases). CDR1 and CDR2 (germline): LGHNA, YSLEER. V lost 1 base and J 16 bases, leaving 17 bases between the germline ends. The CDR3 has 14 amino acids.

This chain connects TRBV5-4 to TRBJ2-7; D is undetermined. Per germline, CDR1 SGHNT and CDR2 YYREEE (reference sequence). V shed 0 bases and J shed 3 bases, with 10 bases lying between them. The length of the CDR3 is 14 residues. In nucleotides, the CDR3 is TGTGCCAGCAGCTTGGGGCGGCTAGACTACGAGCAGTACTTC. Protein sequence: CASSLGRLDYEQYF.